Sequencing of this TCR beta chain was carried out in a study of OX40 agonist ivuxolimab in advanced cancers. The wider study: The dose of intravenous ivuxolimab that patients received every 2 weeks ranged from 0.01 to 10 mg/kg. Dose-escalation patients were diagnosed with hepatocellular carcinoma, melanoma, renal cell cancer or head and neck cancer. About 40% of patients had received prior checkpoint inhibitor therapy. Broader study findings: Researchers report that CD8+ T cells had, on average, more expanded clones than CD4+.

As for this clone: Its antigen is not identified.

Profiled with immunoSEQ multiplex PCR; TCRdb holds only in-frame clones, not every one. The sample consists of 30,000 to 40,000 clones, roughly 89% of them appearing once. The input for sequencing was CD4+ or CD8+ T cells sorted from blood, taken in a trial of the OX40 agonist ivuxolimab. The TCR comes from an adult with an advanced solid tumor such as melanoma, head and neck, liver or kidney cancer.

CDR3 loop: CASSTPRGDRGLPEDTF. The CDR3 nucleotides read TGTGCCAGTAGTACCCCCAGAGGGGACAGGGGGCTACCGGAGGACACCTTC. This rearrangement joins TRBV19 to TRBJ1-2; 12 nucleotides line up with TRBD1. The CDR3 is made up of 17 amino acids. Germline-derived CDR1 and CDR2 are LNHDA and SQIVND (reference sequence). Unmatched junction bases numbered 18, after V lost 4 bases and J lost 12 bases.